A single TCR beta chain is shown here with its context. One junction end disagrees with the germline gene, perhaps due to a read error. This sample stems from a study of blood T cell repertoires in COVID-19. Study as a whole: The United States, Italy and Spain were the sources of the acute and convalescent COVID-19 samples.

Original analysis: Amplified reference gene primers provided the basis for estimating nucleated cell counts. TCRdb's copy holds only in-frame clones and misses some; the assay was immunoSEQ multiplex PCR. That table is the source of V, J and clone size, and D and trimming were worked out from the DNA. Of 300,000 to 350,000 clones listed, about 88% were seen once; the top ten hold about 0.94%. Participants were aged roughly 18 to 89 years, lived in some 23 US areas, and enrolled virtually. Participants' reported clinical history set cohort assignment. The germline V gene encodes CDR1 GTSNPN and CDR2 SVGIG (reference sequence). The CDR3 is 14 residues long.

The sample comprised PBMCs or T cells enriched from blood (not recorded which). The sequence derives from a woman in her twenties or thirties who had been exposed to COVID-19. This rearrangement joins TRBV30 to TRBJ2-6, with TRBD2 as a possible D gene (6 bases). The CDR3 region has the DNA TGTGTCTGGAGGGGACTGATGGAGGCCAACGTCCTGACTTTC. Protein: CVWRGLMEANVLTF.